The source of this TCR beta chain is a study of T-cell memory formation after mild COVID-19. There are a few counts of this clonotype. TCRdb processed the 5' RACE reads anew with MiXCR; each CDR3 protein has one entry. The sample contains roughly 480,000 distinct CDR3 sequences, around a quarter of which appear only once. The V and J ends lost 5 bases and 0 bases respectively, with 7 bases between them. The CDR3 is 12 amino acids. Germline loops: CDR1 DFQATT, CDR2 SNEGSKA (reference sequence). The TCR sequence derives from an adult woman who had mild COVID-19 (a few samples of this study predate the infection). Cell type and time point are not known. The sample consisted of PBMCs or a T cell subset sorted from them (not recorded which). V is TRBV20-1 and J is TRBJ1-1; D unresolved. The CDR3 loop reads CSALLLNTEAFF. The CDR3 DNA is TGCAGTGCTCTTCTATTGAACACTGAAGCTTTCTTT.